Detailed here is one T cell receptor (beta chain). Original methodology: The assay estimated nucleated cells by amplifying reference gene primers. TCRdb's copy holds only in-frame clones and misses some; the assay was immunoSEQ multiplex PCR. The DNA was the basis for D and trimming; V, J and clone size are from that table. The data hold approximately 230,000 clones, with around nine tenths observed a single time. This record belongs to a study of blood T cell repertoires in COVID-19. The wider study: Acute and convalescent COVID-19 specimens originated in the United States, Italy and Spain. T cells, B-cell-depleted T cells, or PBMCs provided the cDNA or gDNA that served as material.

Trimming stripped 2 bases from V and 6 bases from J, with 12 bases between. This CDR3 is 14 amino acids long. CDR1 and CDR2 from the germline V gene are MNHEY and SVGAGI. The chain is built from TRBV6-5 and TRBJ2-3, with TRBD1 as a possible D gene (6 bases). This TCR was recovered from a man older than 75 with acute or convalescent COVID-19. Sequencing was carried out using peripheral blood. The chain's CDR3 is CASSYGTPEDTQYF. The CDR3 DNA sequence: TGTGCCAGCAGTTACGGGACACCGGAGGATACGCAGTATTTT.